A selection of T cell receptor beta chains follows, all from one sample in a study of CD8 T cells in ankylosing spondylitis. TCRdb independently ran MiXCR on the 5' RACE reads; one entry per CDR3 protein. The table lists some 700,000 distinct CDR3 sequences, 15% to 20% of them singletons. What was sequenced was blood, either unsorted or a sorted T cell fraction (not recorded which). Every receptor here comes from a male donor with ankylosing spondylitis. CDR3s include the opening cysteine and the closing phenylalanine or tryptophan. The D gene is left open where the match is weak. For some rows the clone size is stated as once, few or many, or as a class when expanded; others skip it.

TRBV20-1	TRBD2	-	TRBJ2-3	TGCAGTGCTAGAGATGCGGGGGGGCAGGAAGATACGCAGTATTTT	CSARDAGGQEDTQYF
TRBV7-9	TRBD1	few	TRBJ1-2	TGTGCCAGCAGCTCTATCGGCTCAGGGGGCAATGGCTACACCTTC	CASSSIGSGGNGYTF
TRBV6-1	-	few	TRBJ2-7	TGTGCCAGCACCGGCATAGAGACATACGAGCAGTACTTC	CASTGIETYEQYF
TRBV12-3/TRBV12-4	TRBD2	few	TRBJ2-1	TGTGCCAGCAGTTTTTTTGGGACTAGCGGGATCTCCTACAATGAGCAGTTCTTC	CASSFFGTSGISYNEQFF
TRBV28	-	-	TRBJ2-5	TGTGCCAGCACCTCCCCAGGGCTGAGGGAGACCCAGTACTTC	CASTSPGLRETQYF
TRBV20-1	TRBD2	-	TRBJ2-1	TGCAGTGCTAGTCTCCTAGCGGTATACAATGAGCAGTTCTTC	CSASLLAVYNEQFF
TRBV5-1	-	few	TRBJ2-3	TGCGCCAGCAGCTTCATGGACCCCGGCTCGGGTACGCAGTATTTT	CASSFMDPGSGTQYF
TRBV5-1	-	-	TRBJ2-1	TGCGCCAGCAGCTTCGTAGTAAATGAGCAGTTCTTC	CASSFVVNEQFF
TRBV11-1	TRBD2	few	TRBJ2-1	TGTGCCAGCAGCTTAGGAAGGACAGTACCGGGACTAGCGGCGTACAATGAGCAGTTCTTC	CASSLGRTVPGLAAYNEQFF
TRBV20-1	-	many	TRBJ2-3	TGCAGTGCTAGAGATCGGGGGCCCACAGATACGCAGTATTTT	CSARDRGPTDTQYF
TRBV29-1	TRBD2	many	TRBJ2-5	TGCAGCGTACTAGCGGGCCAAGAGACCCAGTACTTC	CSVLAGQETQYF
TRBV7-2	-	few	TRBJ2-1	TGTGCCAGCGCGTCGGGACACTCCTACAATGAGCAGTTCTTC	CASASGHSYNEQFF
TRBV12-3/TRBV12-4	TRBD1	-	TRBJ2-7	TGTGCCAGCAGATACAGGGGACAAGGTAATGAGCAGTACTTC	CASRYRGQGNEQYF
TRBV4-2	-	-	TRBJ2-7	TGTGCCAGCAGCCAAGTGGTTAGCTTAGGCACCGGCTACGAGCAGTACTTC	CASSQVVSLGTGYEQYF
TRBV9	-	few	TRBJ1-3	TGTGCCAGCAGCGTAGTACCGGGGATTGGAAACACCATATATTTT	CASSVVPGIGNTIYF
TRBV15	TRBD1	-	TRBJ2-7	TGTGCCACCAGCAGCCTGACAGGGGGCCGAAACTACGAGCAGTACTTC	CATSSLTGGRNYEQYF
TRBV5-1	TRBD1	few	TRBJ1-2	TGCGCCAGCAGCCGGGACAGCTCGATCAACTATGGCTACACCTTC	CASSRDSSINYGYTF
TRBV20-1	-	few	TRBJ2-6	TGCAGTGCTAGAGATATCAGGGCTGGGGCCAACGTCCTGACTTTC	CSARDIRAGANVLTF
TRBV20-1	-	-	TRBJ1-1	TGCAGTGCTAGAGATCCGGCAGGGTATAAGAACACTGAAGCTTTCTTT	CSARDPAGYKNTEAFF
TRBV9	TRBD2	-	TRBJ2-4	TGTGCCAGCAGCGCCGGGAGGGGCAAAAACATTCAGTACTTC	CASSAGRGKNIQYF
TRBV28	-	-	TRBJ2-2	TGTGCCAGCAGTTTATATGGATCAGGGTTGACCGGGGAGCTGTTTTTT	CASSLYGSGLTGELFF
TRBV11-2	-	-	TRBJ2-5	TGTGCCAGCAGCTTAGGGTGGGGCCTAACAGGGCCGGGGAGGGAGACCCAGTACTTC	CASSLGWGLTGPGRETQYF
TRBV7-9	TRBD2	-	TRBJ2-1	TGTGCCTATACTCGGGAGGGCCTCGGTGAGCAGTTCTTC	CAYTREGLGEQFF
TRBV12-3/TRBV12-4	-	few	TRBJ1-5	TGTGCCAGCAGTTTCATGGGAGGCAATCAGCCCCAGCATTTT	CASSFMGGNQPQHF
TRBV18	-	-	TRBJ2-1	TGTGCCAGCTCACCGACCTTGGATAGCCCCCTAGGTGAGCAGTTCTTC	CASSPTLDSPLGEQFF
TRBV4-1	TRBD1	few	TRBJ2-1	TGCGCCAGCAGCCAAGGACAGGGAATCTACAATGAGCAGTTCTTC	CASSQGQGIYNEQFF
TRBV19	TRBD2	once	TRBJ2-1	TGTGCCAGTTCCCGACTAGCGGACAATGAGCAGTTCTTC	CASSRLADNEQFF
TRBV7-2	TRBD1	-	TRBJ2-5	TGTGCCAGCAGCTGGCCTCCCGGGACAGGGAAAGAGACCCAGTACTTC	CASSWPPGTGKETQYF
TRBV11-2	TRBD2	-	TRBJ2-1	TGTGCCAGCAGCTTAGTAATTTCCGGACTAGCGGGAAATGAGCAGTTCTTC	CASSLVISGLAGNEQFF
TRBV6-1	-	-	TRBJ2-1	TGTGCCAGCAGCGACAGGAATAGAGGGTCGGATGAGCAGTTCTTC	CASSDRNRGSDEQFF
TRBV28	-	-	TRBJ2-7	TGTGCCAGCAGGACACAGGGGGGGCCCTACGAGCAGTACTTC	CASRTQGGPYEQYF
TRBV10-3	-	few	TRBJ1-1	TGTGCCACCCAGGAGGCAGGGAACACTGAAGCTTTCTTT	CATQEAGNTEAFF
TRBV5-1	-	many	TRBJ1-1	TGCGCCAGCAGCTTAAGGACGGGCATGAACACTGAAGCTTTCTTT	CASSLRTGMNTEAFF